The 14 T cell receptor beta chains in this list originate from one sample, sequenced in a study of blood T cell repertoires in COVID-19. Measured with immunoSEQ multiplex PCR; TCRdb has only the in-frame clones, and not every one. The sample has some 260,000 clones, about nine tenths seen once. What was sequenced was PBMCs or T cells enriched from blood (not recorded which). The origin of the receptors is a middle-aged man who had recovered from COVID-19.

This chain connects TRBV11-3 to TRBJ2-2, with a tentative D call TRBD2 (5 bases). CDR3 length equals 16 residues. The V end was cut by 5 bases, the J end by 6 bases, with 19 bases between. Germline CDR1 SGHNT, CDR2 YENEEA. In DNA form, the CDR3 reads TGTGCCAGCAGCCGAACTCCCGACCTAGCCGCCGGGGAGCTGTTTTTT. It encodes CASSRTPDLAAGELFF.

The chain has TRBV19 and TRBJ2-6, with 9 bases fitting TRBD1. In germline, CDR1 is LNHDA, CDR2 SQIVND (reference sequence). V trimming: 6 bases; J trimming: 0 bases; junction bases outside the gene matches: 6. The CDR3 has 17 residues. The CDR3 sequence: CASSRDRDSSGANVLTF. CDR3 DNA sequence: TGTGCCAGTAGCCGGGACAGGGACAGCTCTGGGGCCAACGTCCTGACTTTC. The full variable domain, completed using reference TRBV19 and TRBJ2-6, is DGGITQSPKYLFRKEGQNVTLSCEQNLNHDAMYWYRQDPGQGLRLIYYSQIVNDFQKGDIAEGYSVSREKKESFPLTVTSAQKNPTAFYLCASSRDRDSSGANVLTFGAGSRLTVL.

The chain combines TRBV5-4 with TRBJ2-3, with D possibly being TRBD2 (5 bases). The germline CDR1 and CDR2 sequences are SGHNT and YYREEE (reference sequence). This CDR3 region has 16 residues. V gave up 3 bases and J gave up 6 bases, with 20 bases separating them. For the CDR3, the DNA is TGTGCCAGCAGCTCAGGACTGACACGAGATCAGGATACGCAGTATTTT. Protein product: CASSSGLTRDQDTQYF.

The chain recombines TRBV14 with TRBJ2-7; tentative D call: TRBD2 (5 bases). This CDR3 has 14 amino acids. Germline V gene lookup returns CDR1 SGHDN and CDR2 FVKESK. Deletions cut 5 bases from V and 6 bases from J, with 17 bases between. The CDR3 spells CASSRTRVGAEQYF. The CDR3 DNA sequence: TGTGCCAGCAGCAGGACTCGGGTGGGTGCCGAGCAGTACTTC.

V and J are TRBV5-1 and TRBJ2-3, with 11 bases that match TRBD2. Germline V lookup: CDR1 SGHRS, CDR2 YFSETQ. The CDR3 totals 18 residues. After removal of 1 base from V and 0 bases from J, the junction contained 7 bases not matched to a gene. The CDR3 DNA sequence: TGCGCCAGCAGCTTGCGTTTACTAGCGGGAGTGAGCACAGATACGCAGTATTTT. Translating it yields CASSLRLLAGVSTDTQYF.

The chain couples TRBV27 to TRBJ1-5; 12 nucleotides align to TRBD1. The CDR3 is made up of 19 amino acids. The germline V gene encodes CDR1 MNHEY and CDR2 SMNVEV (reference sequence). The J segment lost 2 bases and the V segment lost 5 bases, leaving 13 bases of the junction unmatched. CDR3 in DNA: TGTGCCAGCAGTCTCATCGCCGGGACAGGGGGCATCGGCAATCAGCCCCAGCATTTT. This gives the protein CASSLIAGTGGIGNQPQHF.

This clone was detected only a few times. The chain joins TRBV5-6 to TRBJ1-2, with TRBD1 identical over 7 bases. The length of the CDR3 is 14 residues. The germline CDR1 and CDR2 sequences are SGHDT and YYEEEE. J gave up 2 bases and V 4 bases, and 5 bases lay outside the gene matches. The CDR3 loop reads CASSAPTGNYGYTF. In nucleotides, the CDR3 is TGTGCCAGCAGCGCTCCGACAGGGAACTATGGCTACACCTTC.

J is TRBJ2-1 and V is TRBV7-2, with 10 bases lining up with TRBD2. The CDR3 is made up of 15 amino acids. Trimming took 5 bases from V and 9 from J; bases not matched to a gene: 10. Germline CDR1 reads SGHTA; CDR2 reads FQGNSA. As DNA, the CDR3 is TGTGCCAGCAGCCACAAGCTAGCGGGAGTAATTGAGCAGTTCTTC. It yields the protein CASSHKLAGVIEQFF.

This clone has a handful of counts. The chain is built from TRBV7-8 and TRBJ2-2; possible D gene TRBD1, 6 bases. The germline gives CDR1 SGHVS, CDR2 FQNEAQ. The CDR3 runs 16 residues. The V end was cut by 2 bases, the J end by 2 bases, with 12 bases between. The CDR3 DNA reads TGTGCCAGCAGCTTAATGGGCAGGGGCAACACCGGGGAGCTGTTTTTT. The encoded protein is CASSLMGRGNTGELFF. The entire variable domain, with the rest obtained from reference TRBV7-8 and TRBJ2-2, is as follows: GAGVSQSPRYKVAKRGQDVALRCDPISGHVSLFWYQQALGQGPEFLTYFQNEAQLDKSGLPSDRFFAERPEGSVSTLKIQRTQQEDSAVYLCASSLMGRGNTGELFFGEGSRLTVL.

This rearrangement joins TRBV11-2 to TRBJ1-1; D unresolved. The V gene's germline CDR1 is SGHAT and CDR2 FQNNGV. Trimming left V 2 bases short and J 1 base short, with 14 bases between. The CDR3 runs to 16 residues. CDR3 amino acids: CASSLKFGVSNTEAFF. The CDR3 coding sequence is TGTGCCAGCAGCTTAAAGTTCGGGGTCTCGAACACTGAAGCTTTCTTT.

The chain is built from TRBV4-2 and TRBJ1-2; D is perhaps TRBD1 (6 bases). This CDR3 spans 14 amino acids. Germline CDR1 reads LGHNA; CDR2 reads YNFKEQ. The V end was cut by 4 bases, the J end by 2 bases, with 11 bases between. CDR3 protein: CASSPPGENYGYTF. In nucleotides, the CDR3 is TGTGCCAGCAGCCCTCCAGGGGAAAACTATGGCTACACCTTC.

The chain is built from TRBV2 and TRBJ2-1; D is uncertain. This CDR3 contains 11 residues. The V and J ends lost 6 bases and 3 bases respectively, with 3 bases between them. Germline V gene lookup returns CDR1 SNHLY and CDR2 FYNNEI. The CDR3 bases are TGTGCCAGCAGGAGCTACAATGAGCAGTTCTTC. It encodes CASRSYNEQFF.

The V call is TRBV11-2, the J call TRBJ1-1; the D is unclear. Looked up from germline, CDR1 is SGHAT and CDR2 is FQNNGV. This CDR3 is 17 amino acids long. The ends were cut back, 1 base at V and 1 base at J, with 16 bases in the middle. CDR3 sequence reads: CASSLGGREWENTEAFF. DNA of the CDR3: TGTGCCAGCAGCTTAGGTGGGAGGGAATGGGAGAACACTGAAGCTTTCTTT.

This rearrangement joins TRBV27 to TRBJ1-1; TRBD1 matches 7 bases. V shed 2 bases and J 3 bases; nucleotides not matched to a gene: 6. The CDR3 covers 15 residues. Germline V gene sequence: CDR1 MNHEY, CDR2 SMNVEV (reference sequence). CDR3 DNA sequence: TGTGCCAGCAGTTTAGGGACAGTGGGGTACACTGAAGCTTTCTTT. It codes for CASSLGTVGYTEAFF.